Listed here are 14 T cell receptor beta chains from one sample, sequenced in a study of OX40 agonist ivuxolimab in advanced cancers. Sequenced by immunoSEQ multiplex PCR; TCRdb stores in-frame clones only, minus some. The table has approximately 77,000 clones, around 92% seen once. The sequenced sample was CD4+ or CD8+ T cells sorted from blood, obtained in a trial of the OX40 agonist ivuxolimab. The source of these receptors is an adult with an advanced solid tumor such as melanoma, head and neck, liver or kidney cancer.

The chain joins TRBV5-1 to TRBJ2-7; 9 bases line up with TRBD1. The V and J ends lost 0 bases and 3 bases, in that order; junction bases with no gene match: 28. The CDR3 contains 23 residues. Per the germline V gene, CDR1 is SGHRS and CDR2 is YFSETQ. CDR3 in amino acids: CASSLAGTGYRGLITVRSYEQYF. In DNA form, the CDR3 reads TGCGCCAGCAGCTTGGCCGGGACAGGGTATCGGGGGTTGATTACGGTGAGGAGCTACGAGCAGTACTTC. The complete variable domain, with remaining parts taken from reference TRBV5-1 and TRBJ2-7, reads KAGVTQTPRYLIKTRGQQVTLSCSPISGHRSVSWYQQTPGQGLQFLFEYFSETQRNKGNFPGRFSGRQFSNSRSEMNVSTLELGDSALYLCASSLAGTGYRGLITVRSYEQYFGPGTRLTVT.

The CDR3 DNA follows: TGTGCCAGCAGTCCACTCGGGACTACCGAGGAGGAGACCCAGTACTTC. Protein: CASSPLGTTEEETQYF. This chain joins TRBV27 and TRBJ2-5; TRBD2 aligns across 7 bases. The CDR3 covers 16 residues. With 5 bases clipped from V and 5 bases from J, the junction kept 14 bases outside the gene matches. Germline-derived CDR1 and CDR2 are MNHEY and SMNVEV (reference sequence).

The chain combines TRBV7-2 with TRBJ1-4; 11 nucleotides line up with TRBD1. The CDR3 is made up of 17 amino acids. The germline gives CDR1 SGHTA, CDR2 FQGNSA. J was trimmed by 7 bases and V by 4 bases; bases with no gene match: 11. Here the CDR3 reads CASSSPDRGQSVEKLFF. CDR3 bases: TGTGCCAGCAGCTCCCCGGACAGGGGGCAGTCAGTTGAAAAACTGTTTTTT. Full variable domain (missing parts from reference TRBV7-2 and TRBJ1-4): GAGVSQSPSNKVTEKGKDVELRCDPISGHTALYWYRQSLGQGLEFLIYFQGNSAPDKSGLPSDRFSAERTGGSVSTLTIQRTQQEDSAVYLCASSSPDRGQSVEKLFFGSGTQLSVL.

The gene calls are TRBV19 and TRBJ2-5; 14 nucleotides align to TRBD2. The CDR3 contains 16 residues. After removal of 5 bases from V and 5 bases from J, the junction contained 7 bases not matched to a gene. Germline loops: CDR1 LNHDA, CDR2 SQIVND (reference sequence). The CDR3 DNA reads as TGTGCCAGTAGTCTGACTAGCGGGAGGGCCGGGGAGACCCAGTACTTC. It specifies CASSLTSGRAGETQYF.

This clone was counted only a few times. Additional DNA sequences in this sample encode the identical CDR3. For the CDR3, the DNA is TGTGCCAGCAGCTTGCCGAATCAGCCCCAGCATTTT. Amino acids: CASSLPNQPQHF. This rearrangement joins TRBV5-4 to TRBJ1-5; D unresolved. CDR1 and CDR2 (germline): SGHNT, YYREEE (reference sequence). The CDR3 loop spans 12 amino acids. Trimming cost V 1 base and J 4 bases, with 3 bases left between them.

In its sample, this clone was seen once. This chain connects TRBV7-2 to TRBJ2-7; D gene uncertain. V was shortened by 2 bases and J by 5 bases, with 7 bases between the two germline ends. Germline V CDR1 and CDR2: SGHTA, FQGNSA. The length of the CDR3 is 12 residues. The CDR3 sequence is CASSLMFDEQYF. Here the CDR3 DNA reads TGTGCCAGCAGCTTAATGTTCGACGAGCAGTACTTC.

The chain recombines TRBV11-1 with TRBJ2-1, with D tentatively TRBD2 (6 bases). V was trimmed by 5 bases and J by 3 bases, leaving 14 bases between them. Germline CDR1 SGHAT, CDR2 FQDESV (reference sequence). CDR3 length: 15 residues. The CDR3 is CASSLPGLNYNEQFF. The CDR3 DNA is TGTGCCAGCAGCCTACCGGGACTGAACTACAATGAGCAGTTCTTC.

The gene calls are TRBV27 and TRBJ2-1; D is undetermined. The germline V and J ends were trimmed by 8 bases and 3 bases, with 11 bases remaining between them. This CDR3 contains 13 residues. Germline V lookup: CDR1 MNHEY, CDR2 SMNVEV (reference sequence). The CDR3 bases are TGTGCCAGCGGGCTCTTAGGCTACAATGAGCAGTTCTTC. This codes for CASGLLGYNEQFF.

This chain uses TRBV2 with TRBJ2-5; D remains ambiguous. Trimming removed 7 bases from V and 1 base from J, with 7 bases in between. CDR1 and CDR2 from the germline V gene are SNHLY and FYNNEI. The CDR3 spans 12 residues. The CDR3 loop is CASTWGQETQYF. The DNA of the CDR3 is TGTGCCAGCACCTGGGGCCAAGAGACCCAGTACTTC.

Worth noting for this clone: One end of the junction varies from germline; a read error may be responsible. This rearrangement joins TRBV7-9 to TRBJ2-1; 8 nucleotides align to TRBD1. Germline V gene sequence: CDR1 SEHNR, CDR2 FQNEAQ (reference sequence). The CDR3 has 12 amino acids. The CDR3 nucleotides are TGTGCCAGCAGCTTAGACCAGGGGGCGGAGATCTTC. It specifies CASSLDQGAEIF.

J is TRBJ2-7 and V is TRBV7-9, with 10 bases aligning to TRBD1. Germline lookup yields CDR1 SEHNR and CDR2 FQNEAQ (reference sequence). The CDR3 runs to 15 residues. V lost 6 bases, J lost 3 bases, and 8 bases stayed unmatched. The CDR3 spells CASRNPGQGNYEQYF. The CDR3 coding sequence is TGTGCCAGCAGGAATCCGGGACAGGGGAACTACGAGCAGTACTTC. Full variable domain (outside the CDR3, taken from reference TRBV7-9 and TRBJ2-7): DTGVSQNPRHKITKRGQNVTFRCDPISEHNRLYWYRQTLGQGPEFLTYFQNEAQLEKSRLLSDRFSAERPKGSFSTLEIQRTEQGDSAMYLCASRNPGQGNYEQYFGPGTRLTVT.

V and J are TRBV7-2 and TRBJ2-5; TRBD2 might be the D (6 bases). The ends were cut back, 5 bases at V and 1 base at J, with 20 bases in the middle. The germline CDR1 and CDR2 sequences are SGHTA and FQGNSA. The CDR3 has 17 residues. In DNA, the CDR3 is TGTGCCAGCAGCCAAGTAGGAGGGGCGCGGGGCCAAGAGACCCAGTACTTC. Translated: CASSQVGGARGQETQYF.

This clone showed up just once. The J gene is TRBJ2-1, the V gene TRBV27; D is undetermined. The V and J ends lost 6 bases and 5 bases respectively, with 5 bases between them. The CDR3 consists of 11 residues. Germline loops: CDR1 MNHEY, CDR2 SMNVEV (reference sequence). The CDR3 here is CASSRNNEQFF. Written as DNA, the CDR3 is TGTGCCAGCAGCAGGAACAATGAGCAGTTCTTC.

The CDR3 spells CASSQDPSGSGYEQYF. In DNA, the CDR3 is TGTGCCAGCAGCCAAGATCCGAGCGGGAGTGGCTACGAGCAGTACTTC. J is TRBJ2-7 and V is TRBV4-2, with 8 nucleotides matching TRBD2. V lost 0 bases and J lost 3; bases outside the gene matches: 7. CDR3 length: 16 residues. From germline, CDR1 is LGHNA and CDR2 YNFKEQ.